The clone carrying this TCR beta chain was found many times. Its antigen is still unknown. These data come from a study of T cells in Graves' hyperthyroidism and ophthalmopathy. Regarding the study as a whole: A 13 V-J model separated ophthalmopathy from stable hyperthyroidism. Blood samples included most of the expanded thyroid clonotypes exceeding 0.001.

Authors of the study amplified TCR beta CDR3 regions from RNA transcripts. First-round RT-PCR targeting the TCR CDR3 was performed with the HTBI primer set. TCRdb analysed the multiplex PCR reads with MiXCR anew, one entry per CDR3 protein. The sample has 750,000 to 900,000 distinct CDR3 sequences; over 35% are singletons. Trimming removed 2 bases from V and 7 bases from J; junction bases left unmatched: 3. The CDR3 totals 14 residues. Germline lookup yields CDR1 ENHRY and CDR2 SYGVKD. Extraction of PBMCs used roughly 9.6 ml of fresh peripheral blood. The source of this sequence is a man between 18 and 35 years old with Graves' hyperthyroidism. The rearrangement uses TRBV10-3 and TRBJ1-5, with TRBD1 identical over 9 bases. Sequenced material: blood. The CDR3 here is CAISEMTGGQPQHF. The CDR3, as DNA: TGTGCCATCAGTGAGATGACAGGGGGGCAGCCCCAGCATTTT.